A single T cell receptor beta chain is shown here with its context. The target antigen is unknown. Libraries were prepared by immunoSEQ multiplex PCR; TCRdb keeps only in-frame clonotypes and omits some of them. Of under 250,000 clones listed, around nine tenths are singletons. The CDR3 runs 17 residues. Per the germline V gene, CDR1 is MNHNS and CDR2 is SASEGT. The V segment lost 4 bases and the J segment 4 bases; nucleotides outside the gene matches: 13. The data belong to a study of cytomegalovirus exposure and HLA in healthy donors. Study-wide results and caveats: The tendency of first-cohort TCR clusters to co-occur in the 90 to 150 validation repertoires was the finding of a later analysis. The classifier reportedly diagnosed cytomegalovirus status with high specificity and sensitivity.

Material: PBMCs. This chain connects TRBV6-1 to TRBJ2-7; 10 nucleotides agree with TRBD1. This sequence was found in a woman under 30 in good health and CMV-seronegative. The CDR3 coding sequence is TGTGCCAGCAGTGTTATTAGGGACAGGGGTCGAAGTTACGAGCAGTACTTC. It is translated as CASSVIRDRGRSYEQYF.